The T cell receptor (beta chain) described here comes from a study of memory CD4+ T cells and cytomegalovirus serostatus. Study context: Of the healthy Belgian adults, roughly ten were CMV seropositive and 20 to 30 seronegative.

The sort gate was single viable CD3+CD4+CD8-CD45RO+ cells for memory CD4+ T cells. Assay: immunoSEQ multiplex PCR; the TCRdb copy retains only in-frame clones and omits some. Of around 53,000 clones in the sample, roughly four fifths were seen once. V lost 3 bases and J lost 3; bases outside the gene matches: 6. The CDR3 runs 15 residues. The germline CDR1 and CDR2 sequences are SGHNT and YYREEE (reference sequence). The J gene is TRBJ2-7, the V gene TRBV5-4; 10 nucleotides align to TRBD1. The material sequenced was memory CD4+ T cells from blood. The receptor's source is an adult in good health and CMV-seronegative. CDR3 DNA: TGTGCCAGCAGCTCCTGGACAGGGGGTCTCTACGAGCAGTACTTC. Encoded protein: CASSSWTGGLYEQYF. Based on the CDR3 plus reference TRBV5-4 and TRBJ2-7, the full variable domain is ETGVTQSPTHLIKTRGQQVTLRCSSQSGHNTVSWYQQALGQGPQFIFQYYREEENGRGNFPPRFSGLQFPNYSSELNVNALELDDSALYLCASSSWTGGLYEQYFGPGTRLTVT.